What follows are 13 T cell receptor beta chains derived from one specimen sequenced in a study of OX40 agonist ivuxolimab in advanced cancers. Receptor libraries were prepared by the immunoSEQ multiplex PCR assay. The immuneACCESS repertoire file appears here via TCRdb, limited to in-frame rearrangements. These files lack a portion of the clones; in checked studies, under half of the deficit traces to unresolved V genes, and the cause of the others is not known. The sample table records 48,000 or so clones; around 90% of these occur just once. The top ten clonotypes cover approximately 6.8% of the sample. The sequenced sample was CD4+ or CD8+ T cells sorted from blood, obtained in a trial of the OX40 agonist ivuxolimab. Every receptor here comes from an adult with an advanced solid tumor such as melanoma, head and neck, liver or kidney cancer.

The gene calls are TRBV7-8 and TRBJ2-3; TRBD1 aligns across 7 bases. The V gene end was trimmed by 1 base and the J gene end by 3 bases; junction bases not matched to a gene: 7. Germline CDR1 is SGHVS and CDR2 is FQNEAQ. CDR3 length: 16 residues. DNA of the CDR3: TGTGCCAGCAGCTTAGTGATAGGGGGCTATACAGATACGCAGTATTTT. It specifies CASSLVIGGYTDTQYF.

This chain joins TRBV2 and TRBJ2-5, with 10 bases identical to TRBD2. This CDR3 has 15 residues. Germline CDR1 SNHLY, CDR2 FYNNEI. J gave up 2 bases and V 4 bases, and 4 bases lay outside the gene matches. As DNA, the CDR3 is TGTGCCAGCAGTGGGGCTAGCGGGGGACAAGAGACCCAGTACTTC. It is translated as CASSGASGGQETQYF. Full variable domain (missing parts from reference TRBV2 and TRBJ2-5): EPEVTQTPSHQVTQMGQEVILRCVPISNHLYFYWYRQILGQKVEFLVSFYNNEISEKSEIFDDQFSVERPDGSNFTLKIRSTKLEDSAMYFCASSGASGGQETQYFGPGTRLLVL.

The chain uses TRBV7-9 and TRBJ1-5; the D is unclear. The V end lost 0 bases, the J end lost 2 bases, and 5 bases lay between the germline ends. CDR3 length equals 14 residues. In germline, CDR1 is SEHNR, CDR2 FQNEAQ (reference sequence). In nucleotides, the CDR3 is TGTGCCAGCAGCTTAGCCCAGGGCAATCAGCCCCAGCATTTT. Protein: CASSLAQGNQPQHF. Complete variable domain (other parts from reference TRBV7-9 and TRBJ1-5): DTGVSQNPRHKITKRGQNVTFRCDPISEHNRLYWYRQTLGQGPEFLTYFQNEAQLEKSRLLSDRFSAERPKGSFSTLEIQRTEQGDSAMYLCASSLAQGNQPQHFGDGTRLSIL.

As for this clone: The same CDR3 arises from other DNA sequences in this sample as well. This sequence joins TRBV4-2 and TRBJ2-5, with TRBD2 matching 9 bases. V lost 0 bases to trimming and J lost 2 bases; unmatched junction nucleotides: 4. Germline values: CDR1 LGHNA, CDR2 YNFKEQ. The CDR3 is made up of 16 amino acids. This CDR3 is CASSQDGSGGQETQYF. CDR3 nucleotide sequence: TGTGCCAGCAGCCAAGATGGAAGCGGGGGGCAAGAGACCCAGTACTTC.

The chain combines TRBV28 with TRBJ2-7, with D maybe TRBD1 (5 bases). V shed 6 bases and J shed 0 bases, with 15 bases lying between them. The CDR3 covers 15 residues. Per germline, CDR1 MDHEN and CDR2 SYDVKM. CDR3 loop: CASSMDTESSYEQYV. The CDR3 bases are TGTGCCAGCAGCATGGACACCGAGAGCTCCTACGAGCAGTACGTC.

V is TRBV7-8 and J is TRBJ1-1; tentative D call: TRBD1 (5 bases). V lost 0 bases, J lost 10 bases, and 15 bases lay in between. Germline CDR1 and CDR2: SGHVS and FQNEAQ. This CDR3 has 14 amino acids. CDR3 nucleotide sequence: TGTGCCAGCAGCTTAGCTCTTCCAGGGACGGGAGCTTTCTTT. It yields the protein CASSLALPGTGAFF.

The CDR3, as DNA: TGTGCCTGGAGTGTTAGTAGCAATCAGCCCCAGCATTTT. Protein product: CAWSVSSNQPQHF. The gene calls are TRBV30 and TRBJ1-5; no firm D call. The CDR3 consists of 13 residues. Deletions cut 0 bases from V and 0 bases from J, with 3 bases between. Germline values: CDR1 GTSNPN, CDR2 SVGIG (reference sequence).

This clone was seen only once. The chain recombines TRBV4-2 with TRBJ2-5; possibly TRBD1 for D (6 bases). Germline V gene lookup returns CDR1 LGHNA and CDR2 YNFKEQ. This CDR3 comprises 14 residues. The germline V and J ends were trimmed by 9 bases and 4 bases, with 18 bases remaining between them. CDR3 DNA sequence: TGTGCCAGTTCAGGGGCAGGGATCGGAGAGACCCAGTACTTC. Translated, it gives CASSGAGIGETQYF.

V gene TRBV7-9 combines with J gene TRBJ2-7, with a tentative D call TRBD1 (6 bases). This CDR3 region has 15 residues. Trimming removed 5 bases at V and 6 bases at J, with 20 bases between. CDR1 and CDR2 (germline): SEHNR, FQNEAQ (reference sequence). The DNA for the CDR3 is TGTGCCAGCAGCCCAGGGGACGATTCATGGGGCGAGCAGTACGTC. Protein: CASSPGDDSWGEQYV.

V is TRBV5-1 and J is TRBJ1-1; no clear D gene. The CDR3 spans 17 residues. CDR1 and CDR2 (germline): SGHRS, YFSETQ. The V end lost 1 base, the J end lost 2 bases, and 18 bases lay between the germline ends. The DNA for the CDR3 is TGCGCCAGCAGCTTGCTTGGCAGAACGGCCCTAAACACTGAAGCTTTCTTT. Its translation: CASSLLGRTALNTEAFF.

The sample holds one count of this clone. The chain recombines TRBV29-1 with TRBJ2-1, with 8 bases aligning to TRBD2. The V gene's germline CDR1 is SQVTM and CDR2 ANQGSEA. The junction had 11 bases not matched to a gene; V was cut back by 6 bases and J by 4 bases. The CDR3 has 15 residues. CDR3 nucleotide sequence: TGCAGCGTCTCTGGCATTAGCGGGGCTTACAATGAGCAGTTCTTC. Protein sequence: CSVSGISGAYNEQFF.

J is TRBJ2-2 and V is TRBV27; D call uncertain. V was cut by 2 bases and J by 6 bases, with 13 bases left in between. CDR1 is MNHEY and CDR2 is SMNVEV in the germline V gene (reference sequence). The CDR3 has 15 amino acids. CDR3: CASSLGQARSGELFF. In nucleotides, the CDR3 is TGTGCCAGCAGTTTAGGGCAGGCTCGGTCCGGGGAGCTGTTTTTT.

This clone was picked up a small number of times. An end of the junction does not agree with germline; a read error may underlie this. The V gene is TRBV6-7, the J gene TRBJ1-5; D is unresolved. TRBV6-7 is recorded as an ORF, its role being uncertain. The CDR3 has 12 amino acids. The CDR3 sequence: CASPYKDSAPAF. As DNA, the CDR3 is TGTGCCAGTCCCTACAAGGATTCAGCCCCAGCATTT.